The 21 T cell receptor beta chains below all came from one sample that was sequenced in a study of T-cell reconstitution after alpha-beta-depleted transplantation in children. Using unique molecular identifiers, the investigators prepared the TCRbeta library. TCRdb passed the PCR reads through MiXCR, listing each CDR3 protein once. The table has fewer than 550,000 distinct CDR3 sequences, 10% to 12% seen once; the top ten hold 12% to 15%. Here the sequenced sample was PBMCs, mostly from graft donor cells, taken 180 days after TCRalphabeta/CD19-depleted stem cell transplant. These receptor sequences come from a female patient between 2 and 15 years old who had a stem cell transplant for aplastic anemia, so the T cells may come from the graft donor.

The gene calls are TRBV6-5 and TRBJ1-3; D might be TRBD1 (5 bases). This CDR3 has 15 residues. The germline gives CDR1 MNHEY, CDR2 SVGAGI. The V and J ends lost 0 bases and 3 bases respectively, with 9 bases between them. For the CDR3, the DNA is TGTGCCAGCAGTTACTCGCGGGGCAATGGAAACACCATATATTTT. This gives the protein CASSYSRGNGNTIYF.

This clonotype was observed at least ten times. The rearrangement uses TRBV25-1 and TRBJ2-2; 12 bases align to TRBD2. V was clipped by 5 bases and J by 3 bases; unmatched bases: 4. There are 16 residues in the CDR3. Germline V gene lookup returns CDR1 MGHDK and CDR2 SYGVNS. This chain's CDR3 is CASSRTSGGYTGELFF. The CDR3 DNA reads as TGTGCCAGCAGTAGAACTAGCGGGGGGTACACCGGGGAGCTGTTTTTT.

J is TRBJ2-1 and V is TRBV7-8, with 9 nucleotides matching TRBD1. V dropped 1 base and J dropped 8; count of bases not matched to a gene: 9. CDR1 is SGHVS, CDR2 FQNEAQ, per germline. There are 16 residues in the CDR3. CDR3 in amino acids: CASSLGRDRVFDEQFF. For the CDR3, the DNA is TGTGCCAGCAGCTTAGGTCGGGACAGGGTTTTCGATGAGCAGTTCTTC. Together with reference TRBV7-8 and TRBJ2-1, the CDR3 gives the full variable domain: GAGVSQSPRYKVAKRGQDVALRCDPISGHVSLFWYQQALGQGPEFLTYFQNEAQLDKSGLPSDRFFAERPEGSVSTLKIQRTQQEDSAVYLCASSLGRDRVFDEQFFGPGTRLTVL.

The rearrangement joins TRBV6-2 or TRBV6-3 to TRBJ2-3; 12 bases map to TRBD1. Trimming at V came to 0 bases and at J to 1 base, leaving 11 bases not matched to a gene. Germline V gene sequence: CDR1 MNHEY, CDR2 SVGEGT. This CDR3 contains 20 residues. The CDR3 loop is CASSYSGQGAVFICTDTQYF. The CDR3, as DNA: TGTGCCAGCAGTTACTCGGGACAGGGGGCAGTTTTTATCTGCACAGATACGCAGTATTTT.

The chain carries TRBV6-1 and TRBJ2-3, with TRBD2 matching over 8 bases. Germline loops: CDR1 MNHNS, CDR2 SASEGT. There are 15 residues in the CDR3. With 6 bases clipped from V and 1 base from J, the junction kept 6 bases outside the gene matches. The CDR3 DNA reads TGTGCCAGCAGCTGGGCGGGAGGAGGCACAGATACGCAGTATTTT. Translated: CASSWAGGGTDTQYF.

This clonotype was counted between two and nine times. V gene TRBV28 combines with J gene TRBJ2-7; perhaps TRBD2 as D (5 bases). This CDR3 region has 16 residues. Deletions cut 3 bases from V and 2 bases from J, with 17 bases between. Germline V gene data show CDR1 as MDHEN and CDR2 as SYDVKM. The chain's CDR3 is CASSFSNGRVPYEQYF. CDR3 in DNA: TGTGCCAGCAGTTTCTCCAATGGGCGGGTTCCCTACGAGCAGTACTTC.

At least ten counts were recorded for this clonotype. This chain connects TRBV4-3 to TRBJ2-5; 7 positions agree with TRBD2. This CDR3 contains 14 residues. With 0 bases clipped from V and 5 bases from J, the junction kept 3 bases outside the gene matches. Germline-derived CDR1 and CDR2 are LGHNA and YSLEER. The CDR3: CASSQDWREETQYF. The CDR3 bases are TGCGCCAGCAGCCAAGATTGGCGGGAGGAGACCCAGTACTTC.

The V call is TRBV29-1, the J call TRBJ1-2; D remains ambiguous. The V gene's germline CDR1 is SQVTM and CDR2 ANQGSEA. This CDR3 region has 13 residues. Trimming took off 6 bases at V and 2 bases at J, with 13 bases between the two ends. Written as DNA, the CDR3 is TGCAGCGTCACAACCCTCGGGAACTATGGCTACACCTTC. It is translated as CSVTTLGNYGYTF.

The genes are TRBV19 and TRBJ1-5, with TRBD1 identical over 8 bases. The CDR3 runs 15 residues. V dropped 5 bases and J dropped 2; count of bases not matched to a gene: 5. CDR1 LNHDA and CDR2 SQIVND come from the germline V gene (reference sequence). CDR3 residues: CASSQGAHGNQPQHF. The CDR3 region has the DNA TGTGCCAGTAGTCAGGGGGCCCATGGCAATCAGCCCCAGCATTTT. The full variable domain, its missing parts supplied by reference TRBV19 and TRBJ1-5, is DGGITQSPKYLFRKEGQNVTLSCEQNLNHDAMYWYRQDPGQGLRLIYYSQIVNDFQKGDIAEGYSVSREKKESFPLTVTSAQKNPTAFYLCASSQGAHGNQPQHFGDGTRLSIL.

Only a few counts were recorded for this clonotype. The CDR3 nucleotides read TGTGCCAGCAGCTTATGGAGCAATGAGCAGTTCTTC. Protein product: CASSLWSNEQFF. V and J are TRBV7-2 and TRBJ2-1; D not certain. The germline V gene encodes CDR1 SGHTA and CDR2 FQGNSA. CDR3 length equals 12 residues. V was shortened by 2 bases and J by 6 bases, with 5 bases between the two germline ends.

The V and J genes are TRBV7-9 and TRBJ1-3; the D is unclear. Trimming pared 7 bases from V and 8 bases from J, leaving 15 bases between. The CDR3 spans 13 residues. Germline CDR1 SEHNR, CDR2 FQNEAQ (reference sequence). The CDR3, as DNA: TGTGCCAGCACCACCGCTTCTAAGGACACCATATATTTT. It translates to CASTTASKDTIYF. Filled out from reference TRBV7-9 and TRBJ1-3, the complete variable domain reads DTGVSQNPRHKITKRGQNVTFRCDPISEHNRLYWYRQTLGQGPEFLTYFQNEAQLEKSRLLSDRFSAERPKGSFSTLEIQRTEQGDSAMYLCASTTASKDTIYFGEGSWLTVV.

V gene TRBV9 combines with J gene TRBJ2-6; no clear D. With 4 bases removed from V and 2 bases from J, the gap between germline ends came to 7 bases. The CDR3 length is 14 residues. Germline V gives CDR1 SGDLS, CDR2 YYNGEE. CDR3 sequence reads: CASSPWTGANVLTF. CDR3 bases: TGTGCCAGCAGCCCATGGACTGGGGCCAACGTCCTGACTTTC.

There are a few counts of this clonotype. The genes are TRBV29-1 and TRBJ2-1; TRBD1 or TRBD2 may be the D gene (6 bases each). Looked up from germline, CDR1 is SQVTM and CDR2 is ANQGSEA. Trimming took 4 bases from V and 4 from J, leaving 20 bases between them. The length of the CDR3 is 16 residues. The CDR3 here is CSVVAYAPGAYNEQFF. The CDR3, as DNA: TGCAGCGTTGTAGCTTACGCACCGGGGGCTTACAATGAGCAGTTCTTC.

This clonotype turned up a few times. The chain carries TRBV7-9 and TRBJ2-7, with TRBD1 identical over 7 bases. The germline V gene encodes CDR1 SEHNR and CDR2 FQNEAQ (reference sequence). The CDR3 consists of 15 residues. V lost 4 bases to trimming and J lost 3 bases; unmatched junction nucleotides: 9. DNA for the CDR3: TGTGCCAGCAGCTCCCCGACAGGGCCGTTCTACGAGCAGTACTTC. Translating it yields CASSSPTGPFYEQYF.

The J gene is TRBJ2-1, the V gene TRBV28, with D unresolved. Germline loops: CDR1 MDHEN, CDR2 SYDVKM. The CDR3 spans 13 residues. V was trimmed by 2 bases and J by 6 bases, leaving 8 bases between them. The CDR3 loop is CASSLNNFNEQFF. The CDR3 region has the DNA TGTGCCAGCAGTTTAAACAACTTCAATGAGCAGTTCTTC.

A note on this clonotype: One end of the junction varies from germline; a read error may be responsible. The V gene is TRBV20-1, the J gene TRBJ2-1; 10 bases fit TRBD2. The CDR3 sequence is 16 residues long. Germline CDR1 DFQATT, CDR2 SNEGSKA (reference sequence). The CDR3 coding sequence is TGCAGTGCTAGAGATTGGACTAGCGGATCCTACACTGAGCAGTTCTTC. This translates into CSARDWTSGSYTEQFF.

The chain is built from TRBV5-5 and TRBJ1-2; 10 bases are shared with TRBD1. V dropped 4 bases and J dropped 8; count of bases not matched to a gene: 11. This CDR3 region has 15 residues. Per the germline V gene, CDR1 is SGHKS and CDR2 is YYEKEE (reference sequence). CDR3 protein: CASSEGQGILGGYTF. In DNA form, the CDR3 reads TGTGCCAGCAGCGAGGGACAGGGGATTTTGGGAGGCTACACCTTC.

The chain recombines TRBV7-9 with TRBJ2-5; no clear D gene. This CDR3 is built from 11 residues. The germline V and J ends were trimmed by 7 bases and 7 bases, with 10 bases remaining between them. The germline CDR1 and CDR2 sequences are SEHNR and FQNEAQ (reference sequence). The CDR3 bases are TGTGCCAGCACCGATAAAGGGACCCAGTACTTC. It specifies CASTDKGTQYF.

The chain uses TRBV27 and TRBJ2-4; 9 positions agree with TRBD1. CDR3 length equals 19 residues. Germline CDR1 is MNHEY and CDR2 is SMNVEV (reference sequence). The ends lost 6 bases at V and 6 bases at J; junction bases unmatched: 21. CDR3 sequence (DNA): TGTGCCAGCAGCCGGACCGGGACAGGGACGGCGACGGCTCCAAACATTCAGTACTTC. This gives the protein CASSRTGTGTATAPNIQYF.

This clonotype was counted at least ten times. CDR3 loop: CRERRGTDTQYF. The CDR3 DNA is TGCAGGGAGAGGCGAGGCACAGATACGCAGTATTTT. The chain has TRBV29-1 and TRBJ2-3; D call uncertain. In germline, CDR1 is SQVTM, CDR2 ANQGSEA. The CDR3 consists of 12 residues.

V usage is TRBV7-2 and J usage is TRBJ2-1; D perhaps matches TRBD2 (5 bases). Germline V gene lookup returns CDR1 SGHTA and CDR2 FQGNSA. CDR3 length: 15 residues. V gave up 4 bases and J gave up 9 bases, with 19 bases separating them. CDR3 DNA sequence: TGTGCCAGCAGCTGGCCGGGGTCTAGTACTGGTGAGCAGTTCTTC. Encoded protein: CASSWPGSSTGEQFF.